What follows are 20 T cell receptor beta chains derived from one specimen sequenced in a study of blood T cell repertoires in COVID-19. Sequenced by immunoSEQ multiplex PCR; TCRdb stores in-frame clones only, minus some. The data show 300,000 or so clones, about 90% seen once. The sample taken for sequencing was peripheral blood. These receptors all stem from a woman aged 40 to 50 with acute or convalescent COVID-19.

The V and J genes are TRBV9 and TRBJ1-1; TRBD1 agrees at 10 bases. There are 14 residues in the CDR3. Germline lookup yields CDR1 SGDLS and CDR2 YYNGEE. J was trimmed by 4 bases and V by 4 bases; bases with no gene match: 4. The CDR3 is CASSSRTGGTEAFF. The CDR3 DNA sequence: TGTGCCAGCAGCTCCCGGACAGGGGGCACTGAAGCTTTCTTT.

The CDR3 reads CASSHHVGTGYNEQFF. The CDR3 DNA reads TGTGCCAGCAGCCACCATGTCGGTACAGGTTACAATGAGCAGTTCTTC. The chain has TRBV14 and TRBJ2-1; maybe TRBD1 (5 bases). The CDR3 is 16 amino acids. The V and J ends lost 3 bases and 4 bases respectively, with 16 bases between them. Germline V gene data show CDR1 as SGHDN and CDR2 as FVKESK.

The chain couples TRBV29-1 to TRBJ1-5, with D perhaps TRBD1 (5 bases). The CDR3 has 12 residues. Between the trimmed V and J ends, which lost 6 bases and 7 bases, there was a span of 13 bases. The germline CDR1 and CDR2 sequences are SQVTM and ANQGSEA. The CDR3 loop reads CSVLPGIQPQHF. The CDR3, as DNA: TGCAGCGTCCTACCAGGGATCCAGCCCCAGCATTTT. The full variable domain, with the rest looked up from reference TRBV29-1 and TRBJ1-5, is SAVISQKPSRDICQRGTSLTIQCQVDSQVTMMFWYRQQPGQSLTLIATANQGSEATYESGFVIDKFPISRPNLTFSTLTVSNMSPEDSSIYLCSVLPGIQPQHFGDGTRLSIL.

The genes are TRBV27 and TRBJ1-6, with D uncertain. The CDR3 length is 13 residues. The V gene lost 8 bases and the J gene lost 10 bases, with 15 bases spanning the gap. Germline-derived CDR1 and CDR2 are MNHEY and SMNVEV (reference sequence). CDR3 loop: CASHGSSGSPLHF. The CDR3 nucleotides are TGTGCCAGCCATGGGTCGAGCGGGTCACCCCTCCACTTT.

The chain couples TRBV10-3 to TRBJ1-4, with D perhaps TRBD1 (6 bases). This CDR3 has 17 residues. Trimming took 4 bases from V and 0 from J, leaving 15 bases between them. CDR1 and CDR2 from the germline V gene are ENHRY and SYGVKD. The CDR3 nucleotides are TGTGCCATCAGTGGGACAGCCTCTGGGGCAACTAATGAAAAACTGTTTTTT. This sequence encodes CAISGTASGATNEKLFF.

V and J are TRBV6-5 and TRBJ1-2; no definite D call. CDR1 is MNHEY and CDR2 is SVGAGI in the germline V gene. The length of the CDR3 is 13 residues. Trimming left V 8 bases short and J 6 bases short, with 16 bases between. The CDR3 DNA follows: TGTGCCAGCCATTCGCCCCGACGGGATGGCTACACCTTC. This translates into CASHSPRRDGYTF.

This sequence joins TRBV19 and TRBJ1-1, with a possible D match to TRBD1 (6 bases). V dropped 8 bases and J dropped 3 bases, with 10 bases sitting between them. CDR1 LNHDA and CDR2 SQIVND come from the germline V gene (reference sequence). The CDR3 length is 12 residues. CDR3: CASSTGYTEAFF. CDR3 DNA sequence: TGTGCCAGTTCAACAGGGTACACTGAAGCTTTCTTT.

V and J are TRBV11-2 and TRBJ1-2, with TRBD1 as a possible D gene (6 bases). The CDR3 runs 16 residues. Deletions cut 5 bases from V and 5 bases from J, with 21 bases between. CDR1 and CDR2 from the germline V gene are SGHAT and FQNNGV. The CDR3 loop is CASSPLGRGREYGYTF. The CDR3 nucleotides are TGTGCCAGCAGCCCCCTTGGGCGGGGGCGTGAGTATGGCTACACCTTC.

This rearrangement joins TRBV5-1 to TRBJ1-1, with D tentatively TRBD1 (5 bases). Germline V gene lookup returns CDR1 SGHRS and CDR2 YFSETQ. The CDR3 covers 15 residues. The V gene lost 0 bases and the J gene lost 5 bases, with 14 bases spanning the gap. CDR3 sequence: CASSLGAGMGTEAFF. The CDR3, as DNA: TGCGCCAGCAGCTTGGGGGCAGGGATGGGAACTGAAGCTTTCTTT. The complete variable domain, with remaining parts taken from reference TRBV5-1 and TRBJ1-1, reads KAGVTQTPRYLIKTRGQQVTLSCSPISGHRSVSWYQQTPGQGLQFLFEYFSETQRNKGNFPGRFSGRQFSNSRSEMNVSTLELGDSALYLCASSLGAGMGTEAFFGQGTRLTVV.

This sequence joins TRBV12-5 and TRBJ2-5; possible D gene TRBD1, 6 bases. The CDR3 runs to 15 residues. Germline CDR1 and CDR2: LGHNT and FRNRAP. Trimming shortened V by 1 base and J by 3 bases, and 12 bases separated the two germline ends. The CDR3: CASGLGAGEEETQYF. CDR3 sequence (DNA): TGTGCTAGTGGTTTGGGGGCAGGGGAAGAAGAGACCCAGTACTTC. Full variable domain (rest looked up from reference TRBV12-5 and TRBJ2-5): DARVTQTPRHKVTEMGQEVTMRCQPILGHNTVFWYRQTMMQGLELLAYFRNRAPLDDSGMPKDRFSAEMPDATLATLKIQPSEPRDSAVYFCASGLGAGEEETQYFGPGTRLLVL.

The chain joins TRBV18 to TRBJ1-4; possible D gene TRBD1, 5 bases. The CDR3 is made up of 16 amino acids. Germline V gene sequence: CDR1 KGHSH, CDR2 LQKENI. V was trimmed by 0 bases and J by 3 bases, leaving 11 bases between them. The CDR3 loop reads CASSPPSEGANEKLFF. The CDR3 DNA follows: TGTGCCAGCTCACCACCGTCGGAAGGGGCTAATGAAAAACTGTTTTTT.

The gene calls are TRBV3-1 (or the pseudogene TRBV3-2) and TRBJ1-4, with D possibly matching TRBD1 (6 bases). The CDR3 is 18 amino acids. The ends were cut back, 2 bases at V and 0 bases at J, with 16 bases in the middle. Per the germline V gene, CDR1 is LGHDT and CDR2 is YNNKEL (reference sequence). CDR3 in amino acids: CASSQYLGGAATNEKLFF. The CDR3 DNA follows: TGTGCCAGCAGCCAATACCTGGGGGGGGCTGCAACTAATGAAAAACTGTTTTTT.

The chain combines TRBV7-2 with TRBJ1-5; D gene ambiguous. CDR1 is SGHTA and CDR2 is FQGNSA in the germline V gene. This CDR3 has 13 residues. V lost 3 bases and J lost 3, with 6 bases in between. The CDR3 spells CASSFEFNQPQHF. CDR3 bases: TGTGCCAGCAGCTTCGAGTTCAATCAGCCCCAGCATTTT. Drawing the rest from reference TRBV7-2 and TRBJ1-5, the complete variable domain is GAGVSQSPSNKVTEKGKDVELRCDPISGHTALYWYRQSLGQGLEFLIYFQGNSAPDKSGLPSDRFSAERTGGSVSTLTIQRTQQEDSAVYLCASSFEFNQPQHFGDGTRLSIL.

This sequence joins TRBV2 and TRBJ1-2; 7 bases match TRBD1. The V gene end was trimmed by 11 bases and the J gene end by 3 bases; junction bases not matched to a gene: 3. Per the germline V gene, CDR1 is SNHLY and CDR2 is FYNNEI. This CDR3 spans 11 amino acids. This CDR3 is CAGQVYYGYTF. For the CDR3, the DNA is TGTGCCGGACAGGTTTACTATGGCTACACCTTC.

The genes are TRBV4-2 and TRBJ2-5; 8 bases agree with TRBD2. Trimming at V came to 6 bases and at J to 4 bases, leaving 13 bases not matched to a gene. CDR1 is LGHNA and CDR2 is YNFKEQ in the germline V gene. This CDR3 comprises 16 residues. The CDR3 region has the DNA TGTGCCAGCAGTCACCCGTTCGGCGGGGGGCGAGAGACCCAGTACTTC. The encoded protein is CASSHPFGGGRETQYF.

The J gene is TRBJ1-2, the V gene TRBV25-1; weak D call: TRBD1 (5 bases). The CDR3 has 12 residues. Germline V CDR1 and CDR2: MGHDK, SYGVNS. The germline V and J ends were trimmed by 8 bases and 6 bases, with 13 bases remaining between them. In DNA form, the CDR3 reads TGTGCCAGCCAGGGATTGACAGATGGCTACACCTTC. Protein: CASQGLTDGYTF.

The genes are TRBV5-1 and TRBJ1-1; 11 bases are a match to TRBD1. After removal of 2 bases from V and 5 bases from J, the junction contained 2 bases not matched to a gene. CDR3 length equals 14 residues. The germline V gene has CDR1 SGHRS and CDR2 YFSETQ. The CDR3 bases are TGCGCCAGCAGCTTAGGGACAGGGGGGACTGAAGCTTTCTTT. It codes for CASSLGTGGTEAFF.

The chain employs TRBV29-1 and TRBJ1-1, with D possibly being TRBD1 (6 bases). The CDR3 totals 14 residues. Germline V gives CDR1 SQVTM, CDR2 ANQGSEA. V dropped 6 bases and J dropped 5 bases, with 19 bases sitting between them. As DNA, the CDR3 is TGCAGCGTCTATAATCAGGGAAGGGGGACTGAAGCTTTCTTT. This gives the protein CSVYNQGRGTEAFF.

The chain couples TRBV5-1 to TRBJ1-4, with a possible D match to TRBD1 (5 bases). The CDR3 is 13 residues long. Per germline, CDR1 SGHRS and CDR2 YFSETQ. With 3 bases removed from V and 11 bases from J, the gap between germline ends came to 14 bases. The DNA for the CDR3 is TGCGCCAGCAGCTCAGGAGGGGCGGGGAAACTGTTTTTT. It specifies CASSSGGAGKLFF.

The chain combines TRBV10-2 with TRBJ1-1; TRBD1 aligns across 8 bases. Germline V gene lookup returns CDR1 WSHSY and CDR2 SAAADI. CDR3 size: 14 residues. Trimming cost V 6 bases and J 1 base; bases outside gene matches: 4. DNA for the CDR3: TGCGCCAGCAGGACAGGGGCCTCGAACACTGAAGCTTTCTTT. It is translated as CASRTGASNTEAFF.